One T cell receptor (beta chain) is described in this entry. Its target is unknown. The PCR employed 60 Vbeta primers together with 13 Jbeta primers. Assay: immunoSEQ multiplex PCR; the TCRdb copy retains only in-frame clones and omits some. Across some 110,000 clones, the top ten clones capture around 2.7% of the sample. Germline lookup yields CDR1 SGHRS and CDR2 YFSETQ. Trimming cost V 4 bases and J 5 bases, with 18 bases left between them. The CDR3 is 15 amino acids. These data are taken from a study of cytomegalovirus exposure and HLA in healthy donors. The study, taken as a whole, reports: What a later analysis reportedly showed was that an Asian-associated ancestry cluster had fewer N-insertions than the roughly 670-donor mean. A missense DCLRE1C variant was associated with V- and J-gene trimming of TCR beta chains in a later analysis, and an independent cohort replicated the association. Data from an earlier analysis indicated that most TCR beta V segments were productive either about 87% or about 30% of the time.

The receptor's source is a man aged 25-45 years in good health and CMV-seronegative. This chain uses TRBV5-1 with TRBJ2-5; maybe TRBD1 (7 bases). Sequenced input: PBMCs. The CDR3, as DNA: TGCGCCAGCAGCGCCTTAGGCAGGGGGAGGGAGACCCAGTACTTC. It translates to CASSALGRGRETQYF. The full variable domain, in which reference TRBV5-1 and TRBJ2-5 provide the parts outside the CDR3, is KAGVTQTPRYLIKTRGQQVTLSCSPISGHRSVSWYQQTPGQGLQFLFEYFSETQRNKGNFPGRFSGRQFSNSRSEMNVSTLELGDSALYLCASSALGRGRETQYFGPGTRLLVL.